These 27 T cell receptor beta chains share one sample of origin, sequenced in a study of esophageal squamous cell carcinoma under preoperative chemotherapy (dated by TCRdb to the late 2010s). The library relied on PCR. Instrument on record: HiSeq X Ten. TCRdb took the public reads, trimmed them with fastp at Q25, ran MiXCR for clone calling and kept in-frame beta chains. Rows with a matching CDR3 protein are joined into one entry that keeps the most common DNA and genes. For this sample the table gives approximately 15,000 distinct CDR3 sequences, of which approximately 57% were detected only once. The ten largest clones take up 53% of the sample. The time point label for this specimen denotes: before preoperative PTX-NDP chemotherapy. Sampling was done from a patient given preoperative chemotherapy. The receptor source for this set is a human donor with esophageal squamous cell carcinoma. The donor label of this sample is uncertain.

About this clonotype itself: A read error may account for a junction end that differs from germline. The J gene is TRBJ2-2, the V gene TRBV4-1; 7 bases line up with TRBD2. The DNA end is a closer match to TRBJ2-3, so the J assignment may be wrong. This CDR3 has 17 residues. In germline, CDR1 is MGHRA, CDR2 YSYEKL. CDR3 amino acids: CASSQALTSRSSETQYF. The CDR3 region has the DNA TGCGCCAGCAGCCAAGCCCTGACTAGCCGGTCCTCAGAGACGCAGTATTTT.

This clonotype has at least ten counts. The genes are TRBV6-4 and TRBJ2-1; 8 nucleotides agree with TRBD1. There are 16 residues in the CDR3. The V segment lost 0 bases and the J segment 7 bases; nucleotides outside the gene matches: 8. Germline V gives CDR1 MRHNA, CDR2 SNTAGT. The CDR3 region is CASSDSPGTGGNEQFF. CDR3 in DNA: TGTGCCAGCAGTGACTCGCCGGGCACAGGGGGGAATGAGCAGTTCTTC.

Details on this clonotype: A much bigger clone sits one base away, suggesting this may be a read error. V and J are TRBV24-1 and TRBJ2-1; 9 bases match TRBD2. The J call may be wrong; the DNA end is better matched by TRBJ2-7. The CDR3 is made up of 15 amino acids. Germline loops: CDR1 KGHDR, CDR2 SFDVKD. CDR3 sequence: CATSHSGREGNEQYF. CDR3 coding DNA: TGTGCCACCAGTCATAGCGGGAGAGAGGGCAATGAGCAGTACTTC.

This clonotype was picked up many times. This chain links TRBV7-2 with TRBJ2-4; 10 bases map to TRBD2. Germline CDR1 reads SGHTA; CDR2 reads FQGNSA. With V trimmed by 5 bases and J by 7 bases, 11 bases remained unmatched. This CDR3 contains 16 residues. The CDR3 bases are TGTGCCAGCAGCCCGAGCGGGAGGGCCCGGTGGAACATTCAGTACTTC. Its translation: CASSPSGRARWNIQYF.

Of note for this clonotype: The junction differs from germline at one of its ends, possibly a read error. CDR3 region: CASGVEGGRDQETQYF. CDR3 coding DNA: TGTGCCAGCGGGGTAGAAGGGGGGAGGGACCAAGAGACGCAGTACTTC. The V gene is TRBV7-2, the J gene TRBJ2-5, with D perhaps matching TRBD2 (7 bases). The germline V gene has CDR1 SGHTA and CDR2 FQGNSA. The CDR3 sequence is 16 residues long.

The V call is TRBV6-1, the J call TRBJ2-2; the D is unclear. Germline loops: CDR1 MNHNS, CDR2 SASEGT. CDR3 length equals 18 residues. The V and J ends lost 2 bases and 13 bases respectively, with 29 bases between them. CDR3 residues: CASSEHLPLAVRTDTLFF. In DNA, the CDR3 is TGTGCCAGCAGTGAACATCTCCCACTGGCTGTGAGGACCGATACGCTGTTTTTT.

This clonotype appeared a few times. V gene TRBV27 combines with J gene TRBJ2-1, with D unresolved. The closer fit of TRBJ2-5 to the DNA end suggests the J call may be wrong. The CDR3 sequence is 11 residues long. The germline gives CDR1 MNHEY, CDR2 SMNVEV (reference sequence). CDR3 DNA: TGTGCCAGCAGCCGCCAAGAGACCCAGTACTTC. This codes for CASSRQETQYF.

This clonotype was counted only a few times. The rearrangement joins TRBV6-1 to TRBJ2-2; 10 bases line up with TRBD1. TRBJ2-3 explains the end of the DNA better; the J call may be wrong. This CDR3 spans 15 amino acids. The germline CDR1 and CDR2 sequences are MNHNS and SASEGT. The CDR3 DNA reads TGTGCCAGCAGAACCGGACAGGGGGACACCGAGACGCAGTATTTT. This codes for CASRTGQGDTETQYF.

This chain connects TRBV7-2 to TRBJ2-2; possible D gene TRBD2, 6 bases. V was shortened by 5 bases and J by 0 bases, with 10 bases between the two germline ends. The germline CDR1 and CDR2 sequences are SGHTA and FQGNSA. This CDR3 spans 15 amino acids. The CDR3 nucleotides read TGTGCCAGCAGCCGACTAGTTGCGAACACCGGGGAGCTGTTTTTT. Encoded protein: CASSRLVANTGELFF.

The table lists this clonotype with a few counts. The V gene is TRBV7-6, the J gene TRBJ2-3, with a tentative D call TRBD1 (6 bases). V shed 5 bases and J shed 8 bases, with 26 bases lying between them. Germline V CDR1 and CDR2: SGHVS, FNYEAQ. The CDR3 length is 17 residues. The CDR3 DNA sequence: TGTGCCAGCAGCCCTTTCCGGGGACCGGCCCGAGGGGGTACGCAGTATTTT. This sequence encodes CASSPFRGPARGGTQYF. Drawing the rest from reference TRBV7-6 and TRBJ2-3, the complete variable domain is GAGVSQSPRYKVTKRGQDVALRCDPISGHVSLYWYRQALGQGPEFLTYFNYEAQQDKSGLPNDRFSAERPEGSISTLTIQRTEQRDSAMYRCASSPFRGPARGGTQYFGPGTRLTVL.

This chain uses TRBV10-3 with TRBJ2-2; D is tentatively TRBD1 or TRBD2 (5 bases each). The J call may be faulty, since TRBJ2-3 better matches the DNA end. This CDR3 is 13 amino acids long. The germline CDR1 and CDR2 sequences are ENHRY and SYGVKD. CDR3 bases: TGTGCCATTCAGGCTGTGGACACCGGGGAGCAGTATTTT. It codes for CAIQAVDTGEQYF.

In its sample, this clonotype was seen a few times. This chain uses TRBV6-1 with TRBJ2-1, with D uncertain. The better agreement between TRBJ2-5 and the DNA end casts doubt on the J call. Germline CDR1 is MNHNS and CDR2 is SASEGT. There are 12 residues in the CDR3. CDR3 residues: CASSEELETQYF. CDR3 nucleotide sequence: TGTGCCAGCAGTGAAGAACTGGAGACCCAGTACTTC.

In its sample, this clonotype was seen a few times. The genes are TRBV27 and TRBJ2-1, with 7 nucleotides matching TRBD2. The ends lost 0 bases at V and 5 bases at J; junction bases unmatched: 7. This CDR3 region has 16 residues. Germline assignment: CDR1 MNHEY and CDR2 SMNVEV (reference sequence). CDR3 amino acids: CASSLSSGLGHNEQFF. The CDR3 region has the DNA TGTGCCAGCAGTTTATCCTCCGGACTAGGCCACAATGAGCAGTTCTTC.

V is TRBV3-1 and J is TRBJ1-1; D is ambiguous. The CDR3 has 11 residues. Germline V lookup: CDR1 LGHDT, CDR2 YNNKEL (reference sequence). With 0 bases removed from V and 11 bases from J, the gap between germline ends came to 7 bases. Here the CDR3 reads CASSQEGGAFF. In nucleotides, the CDR3 is TGTGCCAGCAGCCAAGAAGGTGGGGCTTTCTTT.

This chain connects TRBV6-1 to TRBJ2-3, with D perhaps matching TRBD1 or TRBD2 (5 bases each). V dropped 4 bases and J dropped 3 bases, with 11 bases sitting between them. CDR1 and CDR2 from the germline V gene are MNHNS and SASEGT. CDR3 length equals 14 residues. The CDR3: CASSGGMWTDTQYF. The CDR3 DNA reads TGTGCCAGCAGTGGGGGGATGTGGACAGATACGCAGTATTTT.

The rearrangement uses TRBV6-5 and TRBJ1-1; D is perhaps TRBD1 (5 bases). The CDR3 runs 14 residues. Germline values: CDR1 MNHEY, CDR2 SVGAGI. The V gene lost 4 bases and the J gene lost 3 bases, with 12 bases spanning the gap. CDR3 sequence reads: CASSFKGRDTEAFF. CDR3 bases: TGTGCCAGCAGTTTCAAGGGCAGGGACACTGAAGCTTTCTTT.

By sample fraction, this clonotype is medium-sized (0.01 to 0.1%). CDR3 protein: CASRPRKTSGNYWDEQYF. CDR3 in DNA: TGTGCCAGCCGGCCGAGAAAGACTAGCGGGAATTATTGGGACGAGCAGTACTTC. The chain couples TRBV12-3 or TRBV12-4 to TRBJ2-7, with 11 bases that match TRBD2. Unmatched junction bases numbered 20, after V lost 8 bases and J lost 5 bases. This CDR3 region has 18 residues.

The rearrangement uses TRBV4-1 and TRBJ1-5; D possibly corresponds to TRBD1 (5 bases). There are 15 residues in the CDR3. Germline CDR1 is MGHRA and CDR2 is YSYEKL. Trimming removed 4 bases at V and 2 bases at J, with 12 bases between. For the CDR3, the DNA is TGCGCCAGCAGCCCGGGGGAAGGGGGCAATCAGCCCCAGCATTTT. As protein: CASSPGEGGNQPQHF.

Turning to this clonotype: An end of the junction differs from the germline gene, which may be a read error. J is TRBJ2-3 and V is TRBV10-3; D call uncertain. The CDR3 loop spans 15 amino acids. CDR1 is ENHRY, CDR2 SYGVKD, per germline. The CDR3 loop reads CAIGDGRRVQETQYF. The CDR3 nucleotides read TGTGCCATCGGTGACGGGCGCCGGGTCCAAGAGACGCAGTATTTT.

The V and J genes are TRBV7-2 and TRBJ2-3, with 10 nucleotides matching TRBD2. The V and J ends lost 8 bases and 7 bases, in that order; junction bases with no gene match: 15. Germline-derived CDR1 and CDR2 are SGHTA and FQGNSA. The CDR3 is made up of 16 amino acids. CDR3 loop: CASEPGGAGGRYTQYF. In DNA, the CDR3 is TGTGCCAGCGAGCCTGGGGGAGCGGGGGGGCGTTATACGCAGTATTTT.

Of note for this clonotype: A read error may produce the germline difference seen at one junction end. The V gene is TRBV6-1, the J gene TRBJ2-5; a weak D match, TRBD2 (5 bases). The CDR3 runs 16 residues. Per germline, CDR1 MNHNS and CDR2 SASEGT. The chain's CDR3 is CASSEIRPSGNETQYF. CDR3 DNA sequence: TGTGCCAGCAGTGAAATCCGGCCTTCGGGGAACGAGACGCAGTACTTC.

V usage is TRBV30 and J usage is TRBJ2-3; tentatively, D is TRBD1 or TRBD2 (5 bases each). Trimming took off 5 bases at V and 0 bases at J, with 15 bases between the two ends. Germline V gene sequence: CDR1 GTSNPN, CDR2 SVGIG (reference sequence). The CDR3 is 15 residues long. The CDR3 region is CAWASRDESTDTQYF. CDR3 nucleotides: TGTGCCTGGGCTAGCCGGGACGAAAGCACAGATACGCAGTATTTT. Complete variable domain (other parts from reference TRBV30 and TRBJ2-3): SQTIHQWPATLVQPVGSPLSLECTVEGTSNPNLYWYRQAAGRGLQLLFYSVGIGQISSEVPQNLSASRPQDRQFILSSKKLLLSDSGFYLCAWASRDESTDTQYFGPGTRLTVL.

The rearrangement joins TRBV6-5 to TRBJ1-4; D remains unclear. The CDR3 sequence is 16 residues long. Trimming pared 0 bases from V and 4 bases from J, leaving 12 bases between. Germline CDR1 reads MNHEY; CDR2 reads SVGAGI. This CDR3 reads CASSYSVGGGNEKLFF. The DNA for the CDR3 is TGTGCCAGCAGTTACTCGGTTGGTGGTGGTAATGAAAAACTGTTTTTT.

This clonotype was picked up a small number of times. The chain uses TRBV5-1 and TRBJ2-3; TRBD2 matches 9 bases. V gave up 0 bases and J gave up 0 bases; unmatched junction bases: 5. The CDR3 consists of 17 residues. The germline V gene encodes CDR1 SGHRS and CDR2 YFSETQ. The DNA for the CDR3 is TGCGCCAGCAGCTTGGCCGGGACTAGCCCTAGCACAGATACGCAGTATTTT. This gives the protein CASSLAGTSPSTDTQYF.

The chain carries TRBV6-1 and TRBJ1-2; TRBD1 agrees at 7 bases. The V gene end was trimmed by 4 bases and the J gene end by 0 bases; junction bases not matched to a gene: 5. This CDR3 has 15 residues. The germline V gene has CDR1 MNHNS and CDR2 SASEGT. For the CDR3, the DNA is TGTGCCAGCAGTGCCCAGGGGGATACTAACTATGGCTACACCTTC. It codes for CASSAQGDTNYGYTF.

This clonotype was seen a few times. V usage is TRBV11-1 and J usage is TRBJ2-2; D is unclear. There are 15 residues in the CDR3. Trimming removed 5 bases from V and 0 bases from J, with 10 bases in between. Germline CDR1 SGHAT, CDR2 FQDESV (reference sequence). The CDR3: CASSRYGPNTGELFF. DNA for the CDR3: TGTGCCAGCAGCCGATACGGACCGAACACCGGGGAGCTGTTTTTT.

This clonotype is deemed large. V gene TRBV6-1 combines with J gene TRBJ2-3, with 13 bases aligning to TRBD2. CDR1 MNHNS and CDR2 SASEGT come from the germline V gene. This CDR3 has 18 amino acids. Trimming at V came to 0 bases and at J to 2 bases, leaving 5 bases not matched to a gene. CDR3 amino acids: CASSEAPGTSGATDTQYF. The CDR3 nucleotides are TGTGCCAGCAGTGAAGCCCCCGGGACTAGCGGGGCCACAGATACGCAGTATTTT.